Listed here are 19 T cell receptor beta chains from one sample, sequenced in a study of identifying expanded T cells in peripheral blood. Profiled with immunoSEQ multiplex PCR; TCRdb holds only in-frame clones, not every one. The sample consists of 45,000 to 60,000 clones, about 83% of them appearing once. Sequencing input: blood. These receptors were obtained from a person between 18 and 70 years old in good health.

This chain links TRBV29-1 with TRBJ1-1, with 8 bases lining up with TRBD1. J lost 5 bases, V lost 6 bases, and 5 bases had no gene match. The germline CDR1 and CDR2 sequences are SQVTM and ANQGSEA. The CDR3 is 12 residues long. CDR3 in amino acids: CSVWTGSTEAFF. CDR3 nucleotide sequence: TGCAGCGTCTGGACAGGGAGTACTGAAGCTTTCTTT.

This chain links TRBV18 with TRBJ2-7; 7 nucleotides agree with TRBD1. CDR3 length: 13 amino acids. Trimming cost V 4 bases and J 1 base; bases outside gene matches: 1. Per germline, CDR1 KGHSH and CDR2 LQKENI. The CDR3 DNA is TGTGCCAGCTCACTGGGACAGTCCTACGAGCAGTACTTC. It yields the protein CASSLGQSYEQYF. The entire variable domain, with the rest obtained from reference TRBV18 and TRBJ2-7, is as follows: NAGVMQNPRHLVRRRGQEARLRCSPMKGHSHVYWYRQLPEEGLKFMVYLQKENIIDESGMPKERFSAEFPKEGPSILRIQQVVRGDSAAYFCASSLGQSYEQYFGPGTRLTVT.

This chain joins TRBV9 and TRBJ2-2, with 8 positions matching TRBD2. The trim removed 0 bases at V and 4 bases at J, leaving 5 bases unmatched. This CDR3 has 16 amino acids. The germline gives CDR1 SGDLS, CDR2 YYNGEE. CDR3: CASSVAGGPGTGELFF. In DNA form, the CDR3 reads TGTGCCAGCAGCGTAGCGGGGGGGCCGGGCACCGGGGAGCTGTTTTTT.

This rearrangement joins TRBV5-4 to TRBJ2-1, with D maybe TRBD2 (6 bases). This CDR3 is built from 13 residues. Trimming shortened V by 1 base and J by 12 bases, and 14 bases separated the two germline ends. Germline V gene data show CDR1 as SGHNT and CDR2 as YYREEE (reference sequence). The CDR3 sequence: CASSLWASGGQFF. The CDR3 region has the DNA TGTGCCAGCAGCTTGTGGGCCTCCGGGGGGCAGTTCTTC. Together with reference TRBV5-4 and TRBJ2-1, the CDR3 gives the full variable domain: ETGVTQSPTHLIKTRGQQVTLRCSSQSGHNTVSWYQQALGQGPQFIFQYYREEENGRGNFPPRFSGLQFPNYSSELNVNALELDDSALYLCASSLWASGGQFFGPGTRLTVL.

The count of this clone is one. This chain connects TRBV7-3 to TRBJ2-3, with D perhaps matching TRBD1 (6 bases). The length of the CDR3 is 17 residues. The germline V gene has CDR1 SGHTA and CDR2 FQGTGA. The germline V and J ends were trimmed by 4 bases and 0 bases, with 17 bases remaining between them. CDR3 coding DNA: TGTGCCAGCAGCTCGGCCCCGGACAGAACTAGCACAGATACGCAGTATTTT. Translation: CASSSAPDRTSTDTQYF. The entire variable domain, with the rest obtained from reference TRBV7-3 and TRBJ2-3, is as follows: GAGVSQTPSNKVTEKGKYVELRCDPISGHTALYWYRQSLGQGPEFLIYFQGTGAADDSGLPNDRFFAVRPEGSVSTLKIQRTERGDSAVYLCASSSAPDRTSTDTQYFGPGTRLTVL.

The chain combines TRBV9 with TRBJ1-3, with 7 positions matching TRBD1. The V and J ends lost 4 bases and 2 bases, in that order; junction bases with no gene match: 3. Germline lookup yields CDR1 SGDLS and CDR2 YYNGEE. The CDR3 runs 14 residues. The CDR3 sequence: CASSPTGTGNTIYF. For the CDR3, the DNA is TGTGCCAGCAGCCCGACAGGGACTGGAAACACCATATATTTT.

This chain links TRBV30 with TRBJ2-7, with 7 positions matching TRBD2. Germline values: CDR1 GTSNPN, CDR2 SVGIG (reference sequence). Trimming at V came to 0 bases and at J to 0 bases, leaving 8 bases not matched to a gene. The CDR3 has 16 residues. This chain's CDR3 is CAWSVAGQGFSYEQYF. Here the CDR3 DNA reads TGTGCCTGGAGTGTAGCGGGGCAGGGCTTCTCCTACGAGCAGTACTTC.

The CDR3 loop reads CASMDLREGAATQYF. CDR3 bases: TGTGCCAGCATGGATTTGCGGGAGGGCGCAGCTACCCAGTACTTC. The chain carries TRBV6-1 and TRBJ2-5; 9 nucleotides align to TRBD2. The CDR3 totals 15 residues. Trimming at V came to 7 bases and at J to 8 bases, leaving 14 bases not matched to a gene. The germline gives CDR1 MNHNS, CDR2 SASEGT.

The chain couples TRBV29-1 to TRBJ1-1; D is perhaps TRBD1 (6 bases). Germline-derived CDR1 and CDR2 are SQVTM and ANQGSEA. The CDR3 consists of 14 residues. Trimming took 6 bases from V and 3 from J, leaving 17 bases between them. The chain's CDR3 is CSVYSPQGDTEAFF. The CDR3 DNA reads TGCAGCGTCTATAGTCCACAGGGTGACACTGAAGCTTTCTTT.

The chain is built from TRBV9 and TRBJ1-1, with a weak D call TRBD1 (5 bases). Looked up from germline, CDR1 is SGDLS and CDR2 is YYNGEE. The CDR3 covers 14 residues. Trimming left V 0 bases short and J 8 bases short, with 14 bases between. In DNA, the CDR3 is TGTGCCAGCAGCGTAGAGGCAGGGTTGGGGGAAGCTTTCTTT. This gives the protein CASSVEAGLGEAFF.

This rearrangement joins TRBV5-4 to TRBJ2-1; 13 bases agree with TRBD2. The V and J ends lost 4 bases and 8 bases, in that order; junction bases with no gene match: 6. The CDR3 is 15 residues long. Germline V gene data show CDR1 as SGHNT and CDR2 as YYREEE (reference sequence). This CDR3 reads CASSQTSGGADEQFF. As DNA, the CDR3 is TGTGCCAGCAGCCAAACTAGCGGGGGGGCCGATGAGCAGTTCTTC.

V and J are TRBV19 and TRBJ1-2; TRBD1 might be the D (5 bases). CDR1 and CDR2 (germline): LNHDA, SQIVND (reference sequence). Trimming left V 1 base short and J 6 bases short, with 15 bases between. The CDR3 consists of 15 residues. Here the CDR3 reads CASSIGSGAGNGYTF. For the CDR3, the DNA is TGTGCCAGTAGTATAGGGTCCGGAGCAGGGAATGGCTACACCTTC.

This clone was found a few times. The chain employs TRBV30 and TRBJ1-4, with D tentatively TRBD1 (5 bases). The germline V gene has CDR1 GTSNPN and CDR2 SVGIG (reference sequence). The ends were cut back, 2 bases at V and 8 bases at J, with 18 bases in the middle. The CDR3 is made up of 15 amino acids. The CDR3 region has the DNA TGTGCCTGGAGTAGACGGGGGAATTCTCAAGAAAAACTGTTTTTT. Translated: CAWSRRGNSQEKLFF.

The rearrangement links TRBV21-1 to TRBJ2-3; the table calls TRBD1, which could not be checked here. TRBV21-1 is termed a pseudogene. This CDR3 spans 19 amino acids. The CDR3 DNA reads TGTGCCAGCAGCAAAGAGGGGGCGGCAGGGGGCGGTGGAGCAGATACGCAGTATTTT. Protein sequence: CASSKEGAAGGGGADTQYF.

This clone was seen more than once but under ten times. The junction shows a germline mismatch at one end, possibly a read error. The chain combines TRBV2 with TRBJ2-2; 13 positions match TRBD2. The CDR3 has 17 amino acids. Germline V gene data show CDR1 as SNHLY and CDR2 as FYNNEI. DNA of the CDR3: TGTGCCAGCAGAGAAGTAGGGACTAGCGGGAACCACGGGGAGCTGTTTTTT. Protein product: CASREVGTSGNHGELFF.

The rearrangement joins TRBV6-1 to TRBJ2-7; D not resolved. V shed 1 base and J shed 3 bases, with 13 bases lying between them. CDR1 is MNHNS and CDR2 is SASEGT in the germline V gene. This CDR3 spans 15 amino acids. CDR3 sequence (DNA): TGTGCCAGCAGTGAAGATGGGCGAGGTGTCTACGAGCAGTACGTC. It translates to CASSEDGRGVYEQYV.

This clone was counted between two and nine times. The rearrangement joins TRBV19 to TRBJ1-5; D not certain. V was clipped by 7 bases and J by 1 base, with 14 bases between them. Germline CDR1 LNHDA, CDR2 SQIVND (reference sequence). The CDR3 length is 15 residues. CDR3 protein: CASTSGYWSNQPQHF. The CDR3 coding sequence is TGTGCCAGTACTTCCGGATACTGGAGCAATCAGCCCCAGCATTTT. The full variable domain, its missing parts supplied by reference TRBV19 and TRBJ1-5, is DGGITQSPKYLFRKEGQNVTLSCEQNLNHDAMYWYRQDPGQGLRLIYYSQIVNDFQKGDIAEGYSVSREKKESFPLTVTSAQKNPTAFYLCASTSGYWSNQPQHFGDGTRLSIL.

The V and J genes are TRBV5-6 and TRBJ1-2; D uncertain. Germline values: CDR1 SGHDT, CDR2 YYEEEE. V dropped 1 base and J dropped 3 bases, with 13 bases sitting between them. CDR3 length: 15 amino acids. The CDR3 nucleotides read TGTGCCAGCAGCTTGATTCGGGAGGATGACTATGGCTACACCTTC. This translates into CASSLIREDDYGYTF.

This clone is a singleton in its sample. The gene calls are TRBV21-1 and TRBJ1-5. TRBV21-1 is given as a pseudogene. The CDR3 runs to 21 residues. The CDR3 nucleotides are TGTGCCAGCAGCAAAGGCGGGTGGGGGGGCGCAAATCATACCCCCAATCAGCCCCAGCATTTT. Translated, it gives CASSKGGWGGANHTPNQPQHF.